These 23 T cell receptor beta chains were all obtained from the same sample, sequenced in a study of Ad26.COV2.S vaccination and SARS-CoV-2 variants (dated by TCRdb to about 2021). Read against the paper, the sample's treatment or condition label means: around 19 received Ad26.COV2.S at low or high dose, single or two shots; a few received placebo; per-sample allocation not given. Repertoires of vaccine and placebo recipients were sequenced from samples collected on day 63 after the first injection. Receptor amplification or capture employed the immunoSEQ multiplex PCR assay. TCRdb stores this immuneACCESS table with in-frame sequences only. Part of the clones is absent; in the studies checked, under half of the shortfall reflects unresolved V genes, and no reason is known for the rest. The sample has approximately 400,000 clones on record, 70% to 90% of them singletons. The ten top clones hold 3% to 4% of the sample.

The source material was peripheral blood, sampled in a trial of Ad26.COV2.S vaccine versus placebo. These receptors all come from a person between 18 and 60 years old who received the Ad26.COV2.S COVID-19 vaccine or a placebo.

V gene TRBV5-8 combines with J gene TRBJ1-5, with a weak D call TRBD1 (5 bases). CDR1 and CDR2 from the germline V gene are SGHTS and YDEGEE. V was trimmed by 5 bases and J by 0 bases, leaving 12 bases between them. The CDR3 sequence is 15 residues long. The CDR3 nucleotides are TGTGCCAGCAGTAGCCAGGGATATAGCAATCAGCCCCAGCATTTT. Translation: CASSSQGYSNQPQHF.

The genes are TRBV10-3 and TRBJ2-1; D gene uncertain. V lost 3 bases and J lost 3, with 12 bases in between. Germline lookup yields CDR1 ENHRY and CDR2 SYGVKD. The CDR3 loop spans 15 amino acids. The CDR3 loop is CAISDRQGIYNEQFF. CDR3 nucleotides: TGTGCCATCAGTGATCGTCAAGGGATCTACAATGAGCAGTTCTTC.

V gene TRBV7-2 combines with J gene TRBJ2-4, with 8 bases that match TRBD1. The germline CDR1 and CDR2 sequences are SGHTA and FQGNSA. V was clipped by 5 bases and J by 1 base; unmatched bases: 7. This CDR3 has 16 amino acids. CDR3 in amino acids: CASSPGQGRAKNIQYF. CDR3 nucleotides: TGTGCCAGCAGCCCCGGACAGGGTCGGGCCAAAAACATTCAGTACTTC.

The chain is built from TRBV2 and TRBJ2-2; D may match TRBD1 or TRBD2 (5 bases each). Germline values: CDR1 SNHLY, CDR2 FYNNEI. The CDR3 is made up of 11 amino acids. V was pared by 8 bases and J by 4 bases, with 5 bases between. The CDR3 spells CASGTTGELFF. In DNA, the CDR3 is TGTGCCAGCGGGACCACCGGGGAGCTGTTTTTT.

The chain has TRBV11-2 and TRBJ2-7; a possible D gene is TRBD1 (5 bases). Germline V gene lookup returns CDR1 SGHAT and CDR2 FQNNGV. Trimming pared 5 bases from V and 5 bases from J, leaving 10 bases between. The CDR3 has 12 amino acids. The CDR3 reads CASSQGQNEQYF. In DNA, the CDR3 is TGTGCCAGCAGCCAGGGTCAAAACGAGCAGTACTTC.

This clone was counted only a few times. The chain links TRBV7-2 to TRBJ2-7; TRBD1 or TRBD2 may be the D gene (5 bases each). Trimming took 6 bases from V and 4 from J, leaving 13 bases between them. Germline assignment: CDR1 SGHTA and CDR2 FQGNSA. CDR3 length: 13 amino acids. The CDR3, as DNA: TGTGCCAGCAGGAGGGGAGCCGAATACGAGCAGTACTTC. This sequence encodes CASRRGAEYEQYF. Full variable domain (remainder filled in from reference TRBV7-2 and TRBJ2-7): GAGVSQSPSNKVTEKGKDVELRCDPISGHTALYWYRQSLGQGLEFLIYFQGNSAPDKSGLPSDRFSAERTGGSVSTLTIQRTQQEDSAVYLCASRRGAEYEQYFGPGTRLTVT.

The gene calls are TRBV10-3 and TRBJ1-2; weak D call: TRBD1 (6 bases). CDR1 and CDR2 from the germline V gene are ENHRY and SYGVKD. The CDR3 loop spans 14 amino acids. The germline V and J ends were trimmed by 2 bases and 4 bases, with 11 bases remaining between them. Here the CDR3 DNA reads TGTGCCATCAGTGAGGGGGGCGGTGGCTATGGCTACACCTTC. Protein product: CAISEGGGGYGYTF.

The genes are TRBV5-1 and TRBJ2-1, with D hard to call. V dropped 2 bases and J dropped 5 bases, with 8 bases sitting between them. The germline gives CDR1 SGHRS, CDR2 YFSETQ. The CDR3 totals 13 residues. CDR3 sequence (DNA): TGCGCCAGCAGCTTTGGAGCTAACAATGAGCAGTTCTTC. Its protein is CASSFGANNEQFF.

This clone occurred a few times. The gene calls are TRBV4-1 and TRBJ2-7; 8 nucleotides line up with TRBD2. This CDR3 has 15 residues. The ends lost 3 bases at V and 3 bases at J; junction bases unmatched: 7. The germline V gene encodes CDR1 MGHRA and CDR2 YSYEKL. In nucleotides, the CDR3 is TGCGCCAGCAGCCAGTTTGCGAGCGGGGGCTACGAGCAGTACTTC. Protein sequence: CASSQFASGGYEQYF.

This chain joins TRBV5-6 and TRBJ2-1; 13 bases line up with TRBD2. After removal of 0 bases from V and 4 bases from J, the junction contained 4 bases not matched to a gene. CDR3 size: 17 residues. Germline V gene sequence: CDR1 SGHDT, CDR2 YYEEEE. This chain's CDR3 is CASSLAGLAGSYNEQFF. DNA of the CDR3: TGTGCCAGCAGCTTGGCGGGACTAGCGGGAAGTTACAATGAGCAGTTCTTC.

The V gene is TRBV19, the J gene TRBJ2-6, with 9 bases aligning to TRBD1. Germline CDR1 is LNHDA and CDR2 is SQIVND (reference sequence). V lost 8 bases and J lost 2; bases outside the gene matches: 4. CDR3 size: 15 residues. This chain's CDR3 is CASATGGAGANVLTF. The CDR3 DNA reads TGTGCCAGTGCTACAGGGGGCGCTGGGGCCAACGTCCTGACTTTC. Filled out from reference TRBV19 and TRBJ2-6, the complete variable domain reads DGGITQSPKYLFRKEGQNVTLSCEQNLNHDAMYWYRQDPGQGLRLIYYSQIVNDFQKGDIAEGYSVSREKKESFPLTVTSAQKNPTAFYLCASATGGAGANVLTFGAGSRLTVL.

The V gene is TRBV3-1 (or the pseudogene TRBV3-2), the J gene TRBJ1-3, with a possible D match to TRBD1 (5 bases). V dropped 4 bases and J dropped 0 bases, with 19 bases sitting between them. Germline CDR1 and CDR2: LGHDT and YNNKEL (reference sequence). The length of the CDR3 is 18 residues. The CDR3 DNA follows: TGTGCCAGCAGCCGAATCCCAGGGCTTGTTGACTCTGGAAACACCATATATTTT. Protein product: CASSRIPGLVDSGNTIYF.

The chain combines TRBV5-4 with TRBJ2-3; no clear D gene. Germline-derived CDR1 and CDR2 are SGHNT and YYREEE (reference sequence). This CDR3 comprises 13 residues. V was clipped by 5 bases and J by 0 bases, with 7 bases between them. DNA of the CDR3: TGTGCCAGCAGAACCACTAGCACAGATACGCAGTATTTT. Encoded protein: CASRTTSTDTQYF.

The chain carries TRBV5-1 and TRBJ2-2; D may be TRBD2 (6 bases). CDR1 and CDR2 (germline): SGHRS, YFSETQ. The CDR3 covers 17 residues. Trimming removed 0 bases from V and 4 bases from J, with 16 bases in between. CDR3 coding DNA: TGCGCCAGCAGCTTGGCTGGGGGGAGGACCGTCACCGGGGAGCTGTTTTTT. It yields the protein CASSLAGGRTVTGELFF.

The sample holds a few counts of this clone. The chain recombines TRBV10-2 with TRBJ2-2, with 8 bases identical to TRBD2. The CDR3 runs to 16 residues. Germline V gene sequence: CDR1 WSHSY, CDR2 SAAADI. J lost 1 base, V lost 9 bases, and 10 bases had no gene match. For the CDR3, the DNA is TGCGCCAGTAGTAAACTAGCGGAGCAGAACACCGGGGAGCTGTTTTTT. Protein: CASSKLAEQNTGELFF.

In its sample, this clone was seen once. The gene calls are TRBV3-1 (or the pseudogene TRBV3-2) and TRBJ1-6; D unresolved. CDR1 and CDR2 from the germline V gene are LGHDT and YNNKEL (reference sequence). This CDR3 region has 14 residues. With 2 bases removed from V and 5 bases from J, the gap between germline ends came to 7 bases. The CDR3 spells CASSQTHNNSPLHF. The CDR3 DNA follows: TGTGCCAGCAGCCAAACACACAATAATTCACCCCTCCACTTT.

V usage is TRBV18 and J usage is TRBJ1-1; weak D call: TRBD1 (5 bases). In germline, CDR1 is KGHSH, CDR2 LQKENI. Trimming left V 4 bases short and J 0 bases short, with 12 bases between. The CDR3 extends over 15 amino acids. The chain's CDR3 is CASSRGGPLNTEAFF. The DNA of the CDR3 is TGTGCCAGCTCACGGGGGGGACCCTTGAACACTGAAGCTTTCTTT.

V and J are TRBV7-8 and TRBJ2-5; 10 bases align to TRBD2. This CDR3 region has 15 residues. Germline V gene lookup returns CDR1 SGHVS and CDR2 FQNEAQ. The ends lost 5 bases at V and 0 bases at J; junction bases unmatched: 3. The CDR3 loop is CASSISGRYQETQYF. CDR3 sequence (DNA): TGTGCCAGCAGCATTAGCGGGAGGTACCAAGAGACCCAGTACTTC.

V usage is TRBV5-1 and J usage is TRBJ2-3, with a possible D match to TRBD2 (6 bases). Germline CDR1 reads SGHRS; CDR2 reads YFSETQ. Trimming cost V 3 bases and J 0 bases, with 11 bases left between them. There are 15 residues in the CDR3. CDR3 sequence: CASSSIAASTDTQYF. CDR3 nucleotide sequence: TGCGCCAGCAGCTCAATAGCGGCAAGCACAGATACGCAGTATTTT.

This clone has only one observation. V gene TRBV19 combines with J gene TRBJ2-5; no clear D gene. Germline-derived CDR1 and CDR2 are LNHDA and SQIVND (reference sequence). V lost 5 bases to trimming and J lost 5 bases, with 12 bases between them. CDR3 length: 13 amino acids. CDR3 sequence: CASSWASWETQYF. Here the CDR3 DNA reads TGTGCCAGTAGTTGGGCCTCCTGGGAGACCCAGTACTTC.

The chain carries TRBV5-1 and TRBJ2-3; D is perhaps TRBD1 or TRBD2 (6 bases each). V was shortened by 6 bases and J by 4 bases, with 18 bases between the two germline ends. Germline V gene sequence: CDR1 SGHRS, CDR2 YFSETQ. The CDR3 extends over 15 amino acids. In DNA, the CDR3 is TGCGCCAGCATCCTGGGGGGCAATCCCTCAGATACGCAGTATTTT. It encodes CASILGGNPSDTQYF.

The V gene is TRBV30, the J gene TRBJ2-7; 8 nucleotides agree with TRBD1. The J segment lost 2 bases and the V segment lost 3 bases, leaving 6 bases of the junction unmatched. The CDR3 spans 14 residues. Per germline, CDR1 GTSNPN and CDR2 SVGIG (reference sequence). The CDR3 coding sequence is TGTGCCTGGAGCCCGACAGGGGTTACCTACGAGCAGTACTTC. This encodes CAWSPTGVTYEQYF.

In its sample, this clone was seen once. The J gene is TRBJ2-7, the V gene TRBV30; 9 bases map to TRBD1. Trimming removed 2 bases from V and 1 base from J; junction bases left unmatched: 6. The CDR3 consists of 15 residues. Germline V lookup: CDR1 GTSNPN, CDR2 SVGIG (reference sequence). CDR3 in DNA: TGTGCCTGGAGTAACCGGACAGGGGTTTCCTACGAGCAGTACTTC. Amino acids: CAWSNRTGVSYEQYF.